This T cell receptor (beta chain) stems from a study of OX40 agonist ivuxolimab in advanced cancers. The data were produced by immunoSEQ multiplex PCR, yet TCRdb's version contains in-frame clones alone and is incomplete. The sample yields tens of thousands of clones, 80% to 95% seen once. The germline CDR1 and CDR2 sequences are MNHEY and SMNVEV (reference sequence). The CDR3 is 15 residues long. V lost 7 bases and J lost 2, with 18 bases in between. The sample was CD4+ or CD8+ T cells sorted from blood, taken in a trial of the OX40 agonist ivuxolimab. The sequence was obtained from an adult with an advanced solid tumor such as melanoma, head and neck, liver or kidney cancer. This chain connects TRBV27 to TRBJ2-7, with no clear D. For the CDR3, the DNA is TGTGCCAGCATGGAGAGGTGGGTAAGAACCTACGAGCAGTACTTC. As protein: CASMERWVRTYEQYF.